The entry below describes one T cell receptor (beta chain). Its antigen is not yet known. It has no much larger one-base neighbor in the sample; base qualities were not kept. The entry originates in a study of technical replicates of blood from a few donors (dated by TCRdb to about 2017). Library preparation was by the immunoSEQ multiplex PCR assay. TCRdb stores this immuneACCESS table with in-frame sequences only. Part of the clones is absent; in the studies checked, under half of the shortfall reflects unresolved V genes, and no reason is known for the rest. This sample gives about 97,000 clones in total; about 96% of them show up just once. Approximately 0.38% of the sample is taken by the ten largest. V lost 3 bases and J lost 5 bases, and the count of bases not matched to a germline gene is 7. The CDR3 runs 15 amino acids, cysteine and phenylalanine included. Kept here is only the CDR3 DNA, which spans 45 bases and is read in frame from base 1. According to the germline V gene, CDR1 reads SGDLS and CDR2 reads YYNGEE.

This chain joins TRBV9 to TRBJ2-2, and 7 junctional nucleotides match TRBD1. This TCR was recovered from a human donor in good health. Sequencing input: T cells isolated from PBMCs. In nucleotide form, the sequence is TGTGCCAGCAGCGCTGACAGGGTAGGGACCGGGGAGCTGTTTTTT. Its translation is CASSADRVGTGELFF.